The 14 T cell receptor beta chains in this list originate from one sample, sequenced in a study of shared clonotypes between healthy human individuals. Profiled with immunoSEQ multiplex PCR; TCRdb holds only in-frame clones, not every one. The data hold some 2,100,000 clones, with 90% to 95% observed a single time. The naive CD8 population came from CD45RO-negative cells selected for CCR7, without terminally differentiated effector memory CD45RA+ cells. Sequencing was performed on naive CD8+ T cells from PBMCs. These receptors all come from a man between 18 and 35 years old in good health. Some clones in this sample may be carry-over from other donors' samples.

The V call is TRBV7-9, the J call TRBJ2-1, with D possibly matching TRBD2 (5 bases). Germline assignment: CDR1 SEHNR and CDR2 FQNEAQ (reference sequence). The CDR3 is 18 amino acids. The ends were cut back, 5 bases at V and 0 bases at J, with 20 bases in the middle. The CDR3 DNA sequence: TGTGCCAGCAGCCCCCCCTTGGGAGATAAAAGCTCCTACAATGAGCAGTTCTTC. Protein product: CASSPPLGDKSSYNEQFF.

The chain combines TRBV10-3 with TRBJ2-7, with D possibly TRBD1 on 6 matching bases. The CDR3 consists of 11 residues. Germline assignment: CDR1 ENHRY and CDR2 SYGVKD. V was clipped by 10 bases and J by 6 bases, with 13 bases between them. The CDR3 here is CATGQLGEQYF. For the CDR3, the DNA is TGTGCCACCGGACAGCTCGGCGAGCAGTACTTC.

This clone was seen only once. The chain carries TRBV6-5 and TRBJ1-2, with D unresolved. V dropped 0 bases and J dropped 6 bases, with 11 bases sitting between them. CDR1 is MNHEY and CDR2 is SVGAGI in the germline V gene. This CDR3 is built from 14 residues. DNA of the CDR3: TGTGCCAGCAGTTACTCGTCTCGCGGAAATGGCTACACCTTC. Encoded protein: CASSYSSRGNGYTF.

J is TRBJ2-7 and V is TRBV6-6; unclear D gene. Germline CDR1 and CDR2: MNHNY and SVGAGI (reference sequence). Trimming shortened V by 5 bases and J by 3 bases, and 8 bases separated the two germline ends. The CDR3 totals 12 residues. Here the CDR3 reads CASSMGNYEQYF. The CDR3, as DNA: TGTGCCAGCAGTATGGGCAACTACGAGCAGTACTTC.

Points on this clone: The same CDR3 arises from other DNA sequences in this sample as well. This chain links TRBV9 with TRBJ2-1; TRBD2 is a possible D gene (6 bases). Germline values: CDR1 SGDLS, CDR2 YYNGEE. The length of the CDR3 is 13 residues. V was pared by 0 bases and J by 9 bases, with 10 bases between. CDR3 sequence (DNA): TGTGCCAGCAGCGTAGCGGGAGCGGGTGAGCAGTTCTTC. It is translated as CASSVAGAGEQFF.

The chain couples TRBV28 to TRBJ2-3, with 10 bases aligning to TRBD2. The germline gives CDR1 MDHEN, CDR2 SYDVKM. The V gene end was trimmed by 4 bases and the J gene end by 1 base; junction bases not matched to a gene: 14. This CDR3 has 19 amino acids. The CDR3 sequence is CASSSWSGRAQIGTDTQYF. In nucleotides, the CDR3 is TGTGCCAGCAGTTCTTGGAGCGGGAGGGCCCAAATAGGCACAGATACGCAGTATTTT.

This chain joins TRBV9 and TRBJ1-1, with D hard to call. This CDR3 is built from 16 residues. CDR1 is SGDLS and CDR2 is YYNGEE in the germline V gene. Trimming took 3 bases from V and 0 from J, leaving 15 bases between them. The CDR3 DNA sequence: TGTGCCAGCAGCGGGGATTCAGTTTCCCTGAACACTGAAGCTTTCTTT. It encodes CASSGDSVSLNTEAFF.

The V call is TRBV4-3, the J call TRBJ2-2, with D maybe TRBD1 (5 bases). V was trimmed by 1 base and J by 5 bases, leaving 14 bases between them. CDR1 is LGHNA and CDR2 is YSLEER in the germline V gene. This CDR3 spans 16 amino acids. The chain's CDR3 is CASSQGMKGNTGELFF. The CDR3 coding sequence is TGCGCCAGCAGCCAAGGGATGAAGGGGAATACCGGGGAGCTGTTTTTT.

This chain joins TRBV7-9 and TRBJ2-2; D gene unclear. Per the germline V gene, CDR1 is SEHNR and CDR2 is FQNEAQ (reference sequence). This CDR3 is built from 14 residues. Trimming took 6 bases from V and 1 from J, leaving 9 bases between them. The CDR3 coding sequence is TGTGCCAGCAGGGGGATTCAGAACACCGGGGAGCTGTTTTTT. Residues: CASRGIQNTGELFF.

The table lists this clone with a count of one. The chain is built from TRBV7-6 and TRBJ2-7; maybe TRBD2 (6 bases). Looked up from germline, CDR1 is SGHVS and CDR2 is FNYEAQ. Trimming removed 5 bases at V and 0 bases at J, with 8 bases between. The CDR3 runs to 13 residues. The CDR3 bases are TGTGCCAGCAGCACGGGGGTCTCCTACGAGCAGTACTTC. Translated, it gives CASSTGVSYEQYF. Complete variable domain (other parts from reference TRBV7-6 and TRBJ2-7): GAGVSQSPRYKVTKRGQDVALRCDPISGHVSLYWYRQALGQGPEFLTYFNYEAQQDKSGLPNDRFSAERPEGSISTLTIQRTEQRDSAMYRCASSTGVSYEQYFGPGTRLTVT.

In regard to this clone: Additional DNA sequences in this sample encode the identical CDR3. The CDR3 bases are TGTGCCAGCAGTTCCGGGGAGAGCTCCTACAATGAGCAGTTCTTC. This sequence encodes CASSSGESSYNEQFF. The chain has TRBV27 and TRBJ2-1; D is perhaps TRBD2 (5 bases). This CDR3 is 15 amino acids long. V was pared by 4 bases and J by 0 bases, with 10 bases between. The V gene's germline CDR1 is MNHEY and CDR2 SMNVEV (reference sequence).

The rearrangement uses TRBV4-3 and TRBJ2-1; unclear D gene. V was clipped by 0 bases and J by 10 bases, with 10 bases between them. Per the germline V gene, CDR1 is LGHNA and CDR2 is YSLEER. This CDR3 spans 13 amino acids. The CDR3, as DNA: TGCGCCAGCAGCCAAGACCAGTTCGGCGAGCAGTTCTTC. Translating gives CASSQDQFGEQFF.

The chain has TRBV19 and TRBJ2-1, with D unresolved. In germline, CDR1 is LNHDA, CDR2 SQIVND (reference sequence). The CDR3 runs to 11 residues. V was pared by 9 bases and J by 11 bases, with 14 bases between. For the CDR3, the DNA is TGTGCCAGCCAACAGACTTATAAGCAGTTCTTC. Amino acids: CASQQTYKQFF.

On this clone itself: Other nucleotide sequences in the sample specify the same CDR3. The chain combines TRBV7-3 with TRBJ2-3, with D maybe TRBD1 (6 bases). The germline gives CDR1 SGHTA, CDR2 FQGTGA. The CDR3 length is 13 residues. V was trimmed by 4 bases and J by 4 bases, leaving 9 bases between them. CDR3 protein: CASSSQGSDTQYF. CDR3 sequence (DNA): TGTGCCAGCAGCTCCCAGGGGTCAGATACGCAGTATTTT.